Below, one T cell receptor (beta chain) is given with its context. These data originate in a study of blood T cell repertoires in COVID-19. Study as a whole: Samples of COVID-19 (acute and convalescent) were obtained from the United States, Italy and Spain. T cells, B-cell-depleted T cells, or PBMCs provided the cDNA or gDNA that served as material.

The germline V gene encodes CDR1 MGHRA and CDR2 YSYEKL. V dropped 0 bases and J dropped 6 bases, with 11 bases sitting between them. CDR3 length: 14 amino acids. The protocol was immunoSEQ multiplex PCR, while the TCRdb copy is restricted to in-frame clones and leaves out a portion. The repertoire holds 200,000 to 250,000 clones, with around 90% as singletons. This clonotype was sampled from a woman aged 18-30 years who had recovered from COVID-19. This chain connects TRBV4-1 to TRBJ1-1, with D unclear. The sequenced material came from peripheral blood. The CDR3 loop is CASSQDNMQSEAFF. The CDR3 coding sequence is TGCGCCAGCAGCCAAGATAACATGCAGTCTGAAGCTTTCTTT.